One sample yielded the 11 T cell receptor beta chains listed below, sequenced in a study of CD8 T cells in Susac syndrome. Reverse transcription used roughly 0.45 to 1 ug RNA and random hexamers. TCRdb re-analysed the immunoSEQ multiplex PCR reads in MiXCR, keeping a single row per CDR3 protein. The table lists about 240,000 distinct CDR3 sequences, about 96% of them singletons. Material for sequencing was CD4+ T cells from PBMCs. The receptors stem from a human donor with Susac syndrome.

This CDR3 is CASSQGGAGGGYTF. CDR3 DNA: TGTGCCAGCAGCCAGGGCGGGGCAGGTGGCGGCTACACCTTC. The gene calls are TRBV4-2 and TRBJ1-2; a weak D match, TRBD1 (5 bases). The CDR3 has 14 amino acids. V was cut by 3 bases and J by 8 bases, with 16 bases left in between. In germline, CDR1 is LGHNA, CDR2 YNFKEQ.

V is TRBV9 and J is TRBJ2-7, with TRBD1 identical over 8 bases. CDR3 length: 15 amino acids. The junction had 9 bases not matched to a gene; V was cut back by 4 bases and J by 3 bases. Germline assignment: CDR1 SGDLS and CDR2 YYNGEE. DNA for the CDR3: TGTGCCAGCAGCTTAGGACAGGGAATGAGCTACGAGCAGTACTTC. This codes for CASSLGQGMSYEQYF.

The J gene is TRBJ2-3, the V gene TRBV5-4, with D possibly matching TRBD1 (6 bases). V lost 4 bases and J 1 base, leaving 19 bases between the germline ends. The CDR3 runs to 17 residues. In germline, CDR1 is SGHNT, CDR2 YYREEE (reference sequence). CDR3 nucleotides: TGTGCCAGCAGCCCGCTCTTCTGGGGGCGCGGCACAGATACGCAGTATTTT. Protein sequence: CASSPLFWGRGTDTQYF.

This clonotype occurred a few times. The rearrangement uses TRBV18 and TRBJ1-1; no clear D. With 3 bases removed from V and 4 bases from J, the gap between germline ends came to 12 bases. The CDR3 extends over 14 amino acids. Germline CDR1 reads KGHSH; CDR2 reads LQKENI. The CDR3 bases are TGTGCCAGCTCACCCACCGATGGAGGCACTGAAGCTTTCTTT. Its protein is CASSPTDGGTEAFF.

This clonotype was recorded once. This rearrangement joins TRBV10-3 to TRBJ2-2; D unresolved. This CDR3 has 12 residues. Per germline, CDR1 ENHRY and CDR2 SYGVKD. V was shortened by 6 bases and J by 2 bases, with 4 bases between the two germline ends. CDR3 sequence: CAIRQNTGELFF. CDR3 bases: TGTGCCATCAGGCAAAACACCGGGGAGCTGTTTTTT.

The chain links TRBV9 to TRBJ2-5; D is unresolved. The CDR3 has 15 residues. CDR1 and CDR2 from the germline V gene are SGDLS and YYNGEE. Trimming removed 0 bases from V and 4 bases from J, with 13 bases in between. CDR3 protein: CASSVGHPGGETQYF. The CDR3 bases are TGTGCCAGCAGCGTAGGCCACCCCGGCGGAGAGACCCAGTACTTC.

The rearrangement links TRBV9 to TRBJ2-7, with TRBD1 matching over 12 bases. This CDR3 comprises 15 residues. Germline V CDR1 and CDR2: SGDLS, YYNGEE. The V gene end was trimmed by 3 bases and the J gene end by 3 bases; junction bases not matched to a gene: 4. The CDR3 here is CASSAGTGGHYEQYF. The CDR3, as DNA: TGTGCCAGCAGCGCCGGGACAGGGGGCCACTACGAGCAGTACTTC. Together with reference TRBV9 and TRBJ2-7, the CDR3 gives the full variable domain: DSGVTQTPKHLITATGQRVTLRCSPRSGDLSVYWYQQSLDQGLQFLIQYYNGEERAKGNILERFSAQQFPDLHSELNLSSLELGDSALYFCASSAGTGGHYEQYFGPGTRLTVT.

The chain employs TRBV19 and TRBJ2-2, with 11 positions matching TRBD2. The CDR3 has 15 amino acids. The V segment lost 10 bases and the J segment 5 bases; nucleotides outside the gene matches: 9. Germline CDR1 reads LNHDA; CDR2 reads SQIVND (reference sequence). This CDR3 is CATLPLAGVTGELFF. Written as DNA, the CDR3 is TGTGCCACTCTCCCACTAGCGGGAGTAACCGGGGAGCTGTTTTTT.

The chain recombines TRBV27 with TRBJ2-5; D is unresolved. Germline V gives CDR1 MNHEY, CDR2 SMNVEV (reference sequence). V lost 3 bases to trimming and J lost 1 base, with 9 bases between them. This CDR3 spans 14 amino acids. The chain's CDR3 is CASSFRYLQETQYF. CDR3 coding DNA: TGTGCCAGCAGTTTCCGGTACCTCCAAGAGACCCAGTACTTC.

The genes are TRBV29-1 and TRBJ2-3; 9 bases fit TRBD1. The V segment lost 2 bases and the J segment 3 bases; nucleotides outside the gene matches: 3. The CDR3 totals 14 residues. Germline CDR1 SQVTM, CDR2 ANQGSEA. Written as DNA, the CDR3 is TGCAGCGTTGAAAGGGACAGGGAAACAGATACGCAGTATTTT. Its protein product is CSVERDRETDTQYF.

V gene TRBV28 combines with J gene TRBJ1-2; D may be TRBD1 (5 bases). Germline V CDR1 and CDR2: MDHEN, SYDVKM. There are 14 residues in the CDR3. Trimming removed 5 bases at V and 8 bases at J, with 18 bases between. Here the CDR3 reads CASSPGPRPWGYTF. The CDR3 coding sequence is TGTGCCAGCAGTCCGGGACCCAGGCCGTGGGGCTACACCTTC.